A selection of T cell receptor beta chains follows, all from one sample in a study of blood T cell repertoires in COVID-19. TCRdb's table, derived via immunoSEQ multiplex PCR, lists solely in-frame clones and lacks some. The sample contains about 200,000 clones, 60% to 85% of which appear only once. The sample taken for sequencing was peripheral blood. The receptors were sampled from a woman in her 70s with acute or convalescent COVID-19. Each CDR3 is given with its conserved first and last residue. Fields, in order: V gene, CDR3 protein.

V gene: TRBV30
CDR3 protein: CAWRKQGSGNTIYF

V gene: TRBV5-1
CDR3 protein: CASSPIQTGWWNTEAFF

V gene: TRBV9
CDR3 protein: CASAYLSGLQETQYF

V gene: TRBV15
CDR3 protein: CATSRDNRGHTEAFF

V gene: TRBV19
CDR3 protein: CASERSASANYGYTF

V gene: TRBV28
CDR3 protein: CASNPDRGSYNSPLHF

V gene: TRBV3-1/TRBV3-2
CDR3 protein: CASSPSGSSYNEQFF

V gene: TRBV10-3
CDR3 protein: CAISDTGGYGYTF

V gene: TRBV7-9
CDR3 protein: CASSRQGEGNQPQHF

V gene: TRBV6-6
CDR3 protein: CASSYQNSPLHF

V gene: TRBV10-2
CDR3 protein: CASTTTGPATYEQYF

V gene: TRBV19
CDR3 protein: CASSIDATITRTDTQYF

V gene: TRBV2
CDR3 protein: CASTGQMNTEAFF

V gene: TRBV28
CDR3 protein: CASGRVTDTQYF

V gene: TRBV10-3
CDR3 protein: CAISLPGQSNTGELFF

V gene: TRBV30
CDR3 protein: CAWSEGTAQEEKLFF

V gene: TRBV6-5
CDR3 protein: CASGGLAGGPQIFF

V gene: TRBV7-9
CDR3 protein: CASSLGSRTNEKLFF

V gene: TRBV27
CDR3 protein: CASTLNPGGEQYF

V gene: TRBV4-1
CDR3 protein: CASSRSQRPGGGDTQYF

V gene: TRBV2
CDR3 protein: CASSEDSTYTEAFF

V gene: TRBV7-9
CDR3 protein: CASSLELSGNTIYF

V gene: TRBV28
CDR3 protein: CASSFGTSGRDEQFF

V gene: TRBV5-6
CDR3 protein: CASSMGTSRPYNEQFF

V gene: TRBV6-2/TRBV6-3
CDR3 protein: CASSYSSYRDENIQYF

V gene: TRBV5-1
CDR3 protein: CASSLEMLAATGELFF

V gene: TRBV11-3
CDR3 protein: CASSSFGQAPWNYIF

V gene: TRBV4-2
CDR3 protein: CASRSSGSKDEQFF

V gene: TRBV5-1
CDR3 protein: CASSSGDSGGSYEQYF

V gene: TRBV5-1
CDR3 protein: CASSLDGTRGIYEQYF

V gene: TRBV5-1
CDR3 protein: CASSLGMGANYGYTF

V gene: TRBV5-1
CDR3 protein: CASSGTDSSYEQYF

V gene: TRBV10-3
CDR3 protein: CAISGDRGKGPQHF

V gene: TRBV5-1
CDR3 protein: CASSLAPPAEYNEQFF

V gene: TRBV28
CDR3 protein: CASSHGTAGYYGYTF

V gene: TRBV5-1
CDR3 protein: CASSPDSGDQPQHF

V gene: TRBV7-9
CDR3 protein: CASSLGRGGSTEAFF

V gene: TRBV30
CDR3 protein: CAWSPPGLYEKLFF

V gene: TRBV7-9
CDR3 protein: CASSLGGLLGQPQHF

V gene: TRBV2
CDR3 protein: CASSREDRDNQPQHF

V gene: TRBV5-6
CDR3 protein: CASSRDNTFGDNEQFF

V gene: TRBV24-1
CDR3 protein: CATSERGQGFVNEQFF

V gene: TRBV12-3/TRBV12-4
CDR3 protein: CASGQGGNQPQHF

V gene: TRBV18
CDR3 protein: CASSPGQGLTDTQYF

V gene: TRBV6-6
CDR3 protein: CASSPRTGGRSYEQYF

V gene: TRBV2
CDR3 protein: CASSKSRGNTEAFF

V gene: TRBV14
CDR3 protein: CASSSGLNSPLHF

V gene: TRBV5-4
CDR3 protein: CASSRTRGEKSQYF

V gene: TRBV6-1
CDR3 protein: CASSEARGWNQPQHF